One TCR beta chain is described in this entry. The antigen is unknown. The data originate from a study of cytomegalovirus exposure and HLA in healthy donors. Amplification used 60 Vbeta primers and 13 Jbeta primers. Sequenced by immunoSEQ multiplex PCR; TCRdb stores in-frame clones only, minus some. The table has under 90,000 clones, roughly 74% seen once. The germline V gene encodes CDR1 SGHVS and CDR2 FNYEAQ. The ends were cut back, 6 bases at V and 8 bases at J, with 10 bases in the middle. The length of the CDR3 is 11 residues. General observations from the study: TCR association rates varied by HLA locus in a later analysis, with DRB1 highest and HLA-C lowest. According to an earlier analysis, most TCR beta V segments yielded productive rearrangements about 90% or about 30% of the time.

This sequence joins TRBV7-6 and TRBJ1-1, with D possibly TRBD1 on 6 matching bases. Sequences were obtained from PBMCs. This TCR was recovered from a man in his forties in good health and CMV-seronegative. In DNA, the CDR3 is TGTGCCAGCAGGACCGGGACAGAAGCTTTCTTT. Its protein is CASRTGTEAFF.